This T cell receptor (beta chain) was found in a study of regulatory T cells in long-lasting Graves disease. Stated time point: persistent/refractory GD, antithyroid drugs over 5 years with positive TRAb. Preparation of the TCR library used RNA extracted from PBMCs. In building TCR beta libraries, iRepertoire HTBI primers were used together with Arm-PCR of CDR3 regions. MiXCR, applied by TCRdb to the multiplex PCR reads, yields one record per CDR3 protein. The sample contains roughly 400,000 distinct CDR3 sequences, roughly 20% of which appear only once. The V gene's germline CDR1 is SGHRS and CDR2 YFSETQ. This CDR3 has 15 amino acids. The V gene lost 0 bases and the J gene lost 8 bases, with 15 bases spanning the gap.

The TCR sequence derives from a female donor with Graves disease. Sequenced here: peripheral blood mononuclear cells (PBMCs), sampled when the disease was refractory, from a patient treated with antithyroid drugs. The rearrangement uses TRBV5-1 and TRBJ2-4; D perhaps matches TRBD1 (7 bases). The CDR3 nucleotides read TGCGCCAGCAGCTTGGTTGAGACAGGGAGGTACATTCAGTACTTC. Its translation: CASSLVETGRYIQYF.